The 15 T cell receptor beta chains reported below all come from one sample, sequenced in a study of T cell changes during pregnancy in multiple sclerosis. The repertoire was sequenced with immunoSEQ multiplex PCR; TCRdb's copy has only in-frame clones and lacks some. This sample carries tens of thousands of clones, about 91% of them seen once, and the ten largest clones take approximately 5.7%. This sample comprised CD8+ T cells from peripheral blood mononuclear cells, obtained before pregnancy. The receptors here all came from a female donor with multiple sclerosis, enrolled in a pregnancy study.

The J gene is TRBJ2-3, the V gene TRBV7-3; D remains ambiguous. Germline loops: CDR1 SGHTA, CDR2 FQGTGA. V was clipped by 0 bases and J by 1 base, with 8 bases between them. This CDR3 has 15 amino acids. The CDR3: CASSLTLSGTDTQYF. CDR3 DNA: TGTGCCAGCAGCTTAACCTTGAGCGGCACAGATACGCAGTATTTT.

V is TRBV5-4 and J is TRBJ2-4, with 7 bases lining up with TRBD1. Germline V gene sequence: CDR1 SGHNT, CDR2 YYREEE (reference sequence). The CDR3 covers 14 residues. The V and J ends lost 5 bases and 5 bases, in that order; junction bases with no gene match: 7. Here the CDR3 reads CASRKQGSENIQYF. The CDR3 coding sequence is TGTGCCAGCAGAAAACAGGGGTCTGAAAACATTCAGTACTTC.

The gene calls are TRBV10-2 and TRBJ2-7, with TRBD2 matching 9 bases. Germline lookup yields CDR1 WSHSY and CDR2 SAAADI. CDR3 length: 17 amino acids. The trim removed 2 bases at V and 3 bases at J, leaving 11 bases unmatched. The CDR3: CASSETPGVAGDYEQYF. The CDR3 DNA follows: TGCGCCAGCAGTGAGACTCCCGGGGTAGCGGGGGACTACGAGCAGTACTTC.

The rearrangement links TRBV7-6 to TRBJ2-1; TRBD2 aligns across 9 bases. The length of the CDR3 is 15 residues. Germline CDR1 and CDR2: SGHVS and FNYEAQ. After removal of 3 bases from V and 6 bases from J, the junction contained 6 bases not matched to a gene. CDR3 in DNA: TGTGCCAGCAGCTTCCCTAGCGGGGAGTCCAATGAGCAGTTCTTC. Translated, it gives CASSFPSGESNEQFF. Using reference TRBV7-6 and TRBJ2-1 for the parts outside the CDR3, the full variable domain is GAGVSQSPRYKVTKRGQDVALRCDPISGHVSLYWYRQALGQGPEFLTYFNYEAQQDKSGLPNDRFSAERPEGSISTLTIQRTEQRDSAMYRCASSFPSGESNEQFFGPGTRLTVL.

V usage is TRBV7-3 and J usage is TRBJ2-3, with D perhaps TRBD2 (6 bases). Per the germline V gene, CDR1 is SGHTA and CDR2 is FQGTGA. The germline V and J ends were trimmed by 2 bases and 4 bases, with 13 bases remaining between them. The CDR3 is 15 residues long. The chain's CDR3 is CASSLGTSFSDTQYF. The DNA of the CDR3 is TGTGCCAGCAGCTTAGGAACTAGCTTCTCAGATACGCAGTATTTT. Full variable domain (rest looked up from reference TRBV7-3 and TRBJ2-3): GAGVSQTPSNKVTEKGKYVELRCDPISGHTALYWYRQSLGQGPEFLIYFQGTGAADDSGLPNDRFFAVRPEGSVSTLKIQRTERGDSAVYLCASSLGTSFSDTQYFGPGTRLTVL.

The J gene is TRBJ2-1, the V gene TRBV6-4, with TRBD2 identical over 15 bases. CDR1 is MRHNA and CDR2 is SNTAGT in the germline V gene. After removal of 4 bases from V and 10 bases from J, the junction contained 2 bases not matched to a gene. CDR3 length equals 14 residues. The CDR3 coding sequence is TGTGCCAGCAGTGGGACTAGCGGGGGGGACGAGCAGTTCTTC. It yields the protein CASSGTSGGDEQFF.

The chain recombines TRBV5-8 with TRBJ1-4, with TRBD1 as a possible D gene (5 bases). The CDR3 is made up of 14 amino acids. Germline CDR1 is SGHTS and CDR2 is YDEGEE. V shed 3 bases and J shed 8 bases, with 14 bases lying between them. CDR3 DNA: TGTGCCAGCAGCTCCGGGACTTGGAGCGAAAAACTGTTTTTT. As protein: CASSSGTWSEKLFF.

This rearrangement joins TRBV11-2 to TRBJ2-7, with 7 bases matching TRBD1. This CDR3 has 17 residues. Germline CDR1 is SGHAT and CDR2 is FQNNGV. The V and J ends lost 1 base and 0 bases, in that order; junction bases with no gene match: 9. CDR3 sequence: CASSLGIGGKISYEQYF. The CDR3 coding sequence is TGTGCCAGCAGCTTAGGTATAGGGGGCAAAATCTCCTACGAGCAGTACTTC.

V usage is TRBV19 and J usage is TRBJ2-1; 7 bases align to TRBD2. The germline V gene has CDR1 LNHDA and CDR2 SQIVND (reference sequence). The V segment lost 2 bases and the J segment 2 bases; nucleotides outside the gene matches: 0. The CDR3 spans 14 residues. CDR3 sequence reads: CASSISGTYNEQFF. The CDR3 nucleotides read TGTGCCAGTAGTATAAGCGGGACCTACAATGAGCAGTTCTTC.

V usage is TRBV6-1 and J usage is TRBJ2-2; maybe TRBD1 (6 bases). The ends were cut back, 3 bases at V and 4 bases at J, with 12 bases in the middle. The CDR3 spans 15 residues. CDR1 and CDR2 (germline): MNHNS, SASEGT. Here the CDR3 DNA reads TGTGCCAGCAGTGATCGGCAGGGGCGCACCGGGGAGCTGTTTTTT. Its translation: CASSDRQGRTGELFF.

This clone was detected only once. This chain links TRBV5-1 with TRBJ2-1, with D maybe TRBD2 (6 bases). This CDR3 contains 13 residues. V lost 0 bases to trimming and J lost 6 bases, with 7 bases between them. Looked up from germline, CDR1 is SGHRS and CDR2 is YFSETQ. CDR3 residues: CASSLAGVNEQFF. The CDR3 DNA reads as TGCGCCAGCAGCTTGGCGGGGGTCAATGAGCAGTTCTTC. Based on the CDR3 plus reference TRBV5-1 and TRBJ2-1, the full variable domain is KAGVTQTPRYLIKTRGQQVTLSCSPISGHRSVSWYQQTPGQGLQFLFEYFSETQRNKGNFPGRFSGRQFSNSRSEMNVSTLELGDSALYLCASSLAGVNEQFFGPGTRLTVL.

The V and J genes are TRBV6-5 and TRBJ1-1; unclear D gene. Germline V gives CDR1 MNHEY, CDR2 SVGAGI. This CDR3 has 15 residues. Trimming cost V 5 bases and J 1 base, with 14 bases left between them. CDR3 residues: CASSGREKGNTEAFF. CDR3 nucleotides: TGTGCCAGCAGTGGGAGGGAGAAGGGGAACACTGAAGCTTTCTTT.

This rearrangement joins TRBV6-6 to TRBJ2-2; tentatively, D is TRBD1 (6 bases). The V end lost 8 bases, the J end lost 4 bases, and 11 bases lay between the germline ends. Germline V lookup: CDR1 MNHNY, CDR2 SVGAGI (reference sequence). The CDR3 loop spans 13 amino acids. The CDR3 loop is CASHRALTGELFF. The CDR3 nucleotides are TGTGCCAGCCACAGGGCCCTCACCGGGGAGCTGTTTTTT.

V usage is TRBV7-2 and J usage is TRBJ1-1, with no clear D. The CDR3 runs to 12 residues. Trimming removed 8 bases at V and 5 bases at J, with 12 bases between. CDR1 is SGHTA and CDR2 is FQGNSA in the germline V gene. In nucleotides, the CDR3 is TGTGCCAGCGGCCTGTCGGGTACTGAAGCTTTCTTT. Translated, it gives CASGLSGTEAFF. The full variable domain, rest sourced from reference TRBV7-2 and TRBJ1-1, is GAGVSQSPSNKVTEKGKDVELRCDPISGHTALYWYRQSLGQGLEFLIYFQGNSAPDKSGLPSDRFSAERTGGSVSTLTIQRTQQEDSAVYLCASGLSGTEAFFGQGTRLTVV.

The chain is built from TRBV6-1 and TRBJ2-2; D uncertain. This CDR3 comprises 14 residues. The V and J ends lost 8 bases and 5 bases respectively, with 15 bases between them. Germline values: CDR1 MNHNS, CDR2 SASEGT. The CDR3 is CASRHPQNTGELFF. CDR3 coding DNA: TGTGCCAGCCGACACCCTCAAAATACCGGGGAGCTGTTTTTT.